This T cell receptor (beta chain) was recorded in a study of T cell responses to AZD1222 COVID-19 vaccine. Overall study results and limits: Baseline antibody screening turned up just a handful of seropositive AZD1222 recipients. Reports indicate that nearly half of spike-specific TCRs are directed at unmutated variant regions. There were mostly white British donors and more females than males, and clonal diversity was possibly underestimated. Repertoire sampling occurred only after the peak T cell response.

This table comes from immunoSEQ multiplex PCR, and its TCRdb copy is limited to in-frame clones, with some not included. The sample lists 100,000 to 150,000 clones; about 88% were seen once. Germline CDR1 reads SGHTA; CDR2 reads FQGNSA. V shed 5 bases and J shed 8 bases, with 27 bases lying between them. This CDR3 has 17 residues. In the case of this clone: Its antigen is not known.

The receptor was isolated from an adult in good health. The sample here was peripheral blood, taken on day 0 of AZD1222 vaccination. The genes are TRBV7-2 and TRBJ1-1; D may be TRBD1 (5 bases). The CDR3 nucleotides read TGTGCCAGCAGCCCCTCGTCGGAGCAGGGTTCCTTATCCGAAGCTTTCTTT. It encodes CASSPSSEQGSLSEAFF.